Listed here are 10 T cell receptor beta chains from one sample, sequenced in a study of shared clonotypes between healthy human individuals. The method was immunoSEQ multiplex PCR; TCRdb's version includes in-frame clones alone and lacks a portion of them. The sample consists of around 2,100,000 clones, about 95% of them appearing once. Naive CD8 populations comprised CD45RO-negative cells positively selected for CCR7, excluding terminally differentiated effector memory CD45RA+ cells. The sample taken for sequencing was naive CD8+ T cells sorted from blood. These receptors came from a man aged 18 to 30 in good health.

The genes are TRBV10-3 and TRBJ1-5; 9 nucleotides line up with TRBD1. Per germline, CDR1 ENHRY and CDR2 SYGVKD. V shed 2 bases and J 5 bases; nucleotides not matched to a gene: 1. The CDR3 is made up of 14 amino acids. Here the CDR3 reads CAISERQGDQPQHF. The CDR3 nucleotides are TGTGCCATCAGTGAGAGACAGGGGGATCAGCCCCAGCATTTT.

The chain couples TRBV7-9 to TRBJ2-7; tentative D call: TRBD2 (6 bases). This CDR3 has 17 residues. Deletions cut 4 bases from V and 0 bases from J, with 19 bases between. Germline CDR1 and CDR2: SEHNR and FQNEAQ (reference sequence). CDR3 protein: CASSSLLGLSSSYEQYF. The CDR3 DNA follows: TGTGCCAGCAGCTCACTCTTGGGACTTTCGAGCTCCTACGAGCAGTACTTC.

A single count supports this clone. The gene calls are TRBV27 and TRBJ2-3; D remains unclear. The CDR3 is 13 amino acids. V lost 11 bases and J 3 bases, leaving 15 bases between the germline ends. The germline CDR1 and CDR2 sequences are MNHEY and SMNVEV (reference sequence). The DNA of the CDR3 is TGTGCCTGCCGAACCGCTGGAACAGATACGCAGTATTTT. Translating gives CACRTAGTDTQYF.

The gene calls are TRBV27 and TRBJ2-7; 12 bases match TRBD2. The V gene's germline CDR1 is MNHEY and CDR2 SMNVEV (reference sequence). Trimming removed 6 bases from V and 5 bases from J; junction bases left unmatched: 8. The CDR3 runs to 15 residues. CDR3: CASSPTSGRYDEQYF. The CDR3 DNA reads as TGTGCCAGCAGCCCTACTAGCGGGAGGTACGACGAGCAGTACTTC.

The chain is built from TRBV6-5 and TRBJ2-7; 9 bases are a match to TRBD1. The CDR3 covers 15 residues. CDR1 and CDR2 (germline): MNHEY, SVGAGI. V lost 6 bases and J lost 1; bases outside the gene matches: 7. CDR3 amino acids: CASSDGTGRSYEQYF. The CDR3, as DNA: TGTGCCAGCAGCGACGGGACAGGGAGATCCTACGAGCAGTACTTC.

The chain carries TRBV5-6 and TRBJ1-4; the D is unclear. Germline V CDR1 and CDR2: SGHDT, YYEEEE. V was trimmed by 3 bases and J by 5 bases, leaving 5 bases between them. This CDR3 spans 12 amino acids. CDR3 DNA: TGTGCCAGCAGCTGGATGAATGAAAAACTGTTTTTT. Its translation is CASSWMNEKLFF.

This chain connects TRBV9 to TRBJ2-1; D is unresolved. The ends were cut back, 0 bases at V and 10 bases at J, with 8 bases in the middle. CDR1 is SGDLS, CDR2 YYNGEE, per germline. This CDR3 comprises 12 residues. CDR3 sequence: CASSVVAEEQFF. The CDR3 DNA follows: TGTGCCAGCAGCGTAGTCGCCGAGGAGCAGTTCTTC.

This chain connects TRBV27 to TRBJ2-7, with D possibly called TRBD1 or TRBD2 (6 bases each). This CDR3 is built from 16 residues. The germline CDR1 and CDR2 sequences are MNHEY and SMNVEV (reference sequence). V was cut by 6 bases and J by 6 bases, with 24 bases left in between. The CDR3 here is CASRTAAGDSYGEQYF. The CDR3 coding sequence is TGTGCCAGCAGGACTGCGGCAGGGGACTCATATGGCGAGCAGTACTTC.

The chain joins TRBV7-9 to TRBJ2-1, with TRBD1 identical over 9 bases. V shed 4 bases and J 0 bases; nucleotides not matched to a gene: 4. Germline assignment: CDR1 SEHNR and CDR2 FQNEAQ (reference sequence). The CDR3 extends over 16 amino acids. The CDR3: CASSSPTGGSYNEQFF. The CDR3 bases are TGTGCCAGCAGCTCCCCGACAGGGGGCTCCTACAATGAGCAGTTCTTC.

Comment on this clone: Distinct nucleotide sequences in the sample also encode this CDR3. The gene calls are TRBV27 and TRBJ2-7; no reliable D call. In germline, CDR1 is MNHEY, CDR2 SMNVEV (reference sequence). Deletions cut 0 bases from V and 3 bases from J, with 9 bases between. The CDR3 sequence is 14 residues long. The CDR3 DNA is TGTGCCAGCAGTTTATCGGGTGGGTTCTACGAGCAGTACTTC. Its translation: CASSLSGGFYEQYF.